The present T cell receptor (beta chain) was sequenced within a study of OX40 agonist ivuxolimab in advanced cancers. About the research overall: Having had anti-PD-1, anti-PD-L1 or anti-CTLA-4 therapy before was allowed, and 40% to 45% had some. Study-level findings and limits: Relative to CD4+ cells, CD8+ T cells on average had more expanded clones. The authors also found low normalized T-cell clonal expansion in some nonresponders.

On this clone itself: Its antigen is still unknown.

Excluded were patients having autoimmune disease history or systemic immunosuppression. V shed 5 bases and J 5 bases; nucleotides not matched to a gene: 8. The CDR3 consists of 14 residues. CDR1 and CDR2 from the germline V gene are KGHSH and LQKENI. Sequencing used immunoSEQ multiplex PCR; TCRdb keeps in-frame clones, though not all of them. This table holds 55,000 to 70,000 clones, around four fifths found once. The chain employs TRBV18 and TRBJ2-7; 8 bases are shared with TRBD2. This TCR came from an adult with an advanced solid tumor such as melanoma, head and neck, liver or kidney cancer. The sample here was CD4+ or CD8+ T cells sorted from blood, taken in a trial of the OX40 agonist ivuxolimab. CDR3 protein: CASSSQGSGNEQYF. The CDR3 DNA follows: TGTGCCAGCTCATCACAGGGTAGCGGGAACGAGCAGTACTTC.